Listed below are T cell receptor beta chains from one sample, sequenced in a study of shared T cell receptors in the human thymus. The protocol was immunoSEQ multiplex PCR, while the TCRdb copy is restricted to in-frame clones and leaves out a portion. The sample has approximately 490,000 clones; about 80% are singletons. Another study also made use of these data, one on human thymus T cells.

Sequencing was done on a sample of thymocytes. Source of these receptors: a boy under two years old with a congenital heart defect. Both conserved end residues are part of each CDR3. A D gene is named only where the DNA matches it firmly. Clone size, where shown, is once, few, many, or a class for clones that have expanded.

d_call j_call clone_size v_call cdr3_nt cdr3_aa
TRBD2 TRBJ2-1 NA TRBV27 TGTGCCAGCAGCCTGGGGCTAGCGGCGGACAATGAGCAGTTCTTC CASSLGLAADNEQFF
NA TRBJ2-7 NA TRBV6-5 TGTGCCAGCAGCCCTCTACCTGCTTCCTACGAGCAGTACTTC CASSPLPASYEQYF
NA TRBJ2-7 NA TRBV6-5 TGTGCCAGCAGTTACTCAGCGGTACCCTACGAGCAGTACTTC CASSYSAVPYEQYF
NA TRBJ2-7 NA TRBV2 TGTGCCAGCAGTCCCCAGGAATCGTCTACCTACGAGCAGTACTTC CASSPQESSTYEQYF
TRBD2 TRBJ2-7 once TRBV7-9 TGTGCCAGCAGCGTACGAAAGCGGGGAACCTACGAGCAGTACTTC CASSVRKRGTYEQYF
TRBD2 TRBJ2-1 NA TRBV14 TGTGCCAGCAGCCTCTACGGAGCGGGAGGTTGGGGCAATGAGCAGTTCTTC CASSLYGAGGWGNEQFF
TRBD1 TRBJ2-7 NA TRBV27 TGTGCCAGCAGTTTCTCGACAGGGAAACCCTACGAGCAGTACTTC CASSFSTGKPYEQYF
NA TRBJ2-3 NA TRBV15 TGTGCCACCAGCAGAGATCCCGGAAACCGGGTAGATACGCAGTATTTT CATSRDPGNRVDTQYF
TRBD1 TRBJ2-7 NA TRBV28 TGTGCCAGCAGCCGCCCCGGGACAGGGGCACACGAGCAGTACTTC CASSRPGTGAHEQYF
TRBD2 TRBJ2-5 NA TRBV25-1 TGTGCCAGCAGTGGGTTGGGCAGCGGGAAGACCCAGTACTTC CASSGLGSGKTQYF
TRBD2 TRBJ2-1 NA TRBV7-9 TGTGCCAGCAGCTTACCCCACCCGACGGCTCGGCGGGAGTGCAATGAGCAGTTCTTC CASSLPHPTARRECNEQFF
TRBD2 TRBJ2-5 NA TRBV25-1 TGTGCCAGCAGTGGAGGACTAGCGGAGAAGGGGGGGCAGTACTTC CASSGGLAEKGGQYF
NA TRBJ2-1 NA TRBV4-2 TGTGCCAGCAGCCAGAAGAAGGTAGCGAGCCACAATGAGCAGTTCTTC CASSQKKVASHNEQFF
NA TRBJ1-1 once TRBV27 TGTGCCAGCAGTTCAAGAGATAGATCGGCTGAAGCTTTCTTT CASSSRDRSAEAFF
NA TRBJ1-2 NA TRBV19 TGTGCCAGTAGTAACCGACAGACCCTCTATGGCTACACCTTC CASSNRQTLYGYTF
TRBD1 TRBJ1-2 NA TRBV5-1 TGCGCCAGCAGCGAGGGCCCGACAGGGGGCAATGGCTACACCTTC CASSEGPTGGNGYTF
NA TRBJ2-1 NA TRBV12-5 TGTGCTAGTGGTTTTGAGGGATACAATGAGCAGTTCTTC CASGFEGYNEQFF
TRBD1 TRBJ1-2 NA TRBV5-4 TGTGCCAGCAGCGGGGACAGGAGAGATGGCTACACCTTC CASSGDRRDGYTF